Listed below are T cell receptor beta chains from one sample, sequenced in a study of regulatory T cells in long-lasting Graves disease. TCRdb reprocessed the multiplex PCR reads via MiXCR and lists one record per CDR3 protein. This table holds a few hundred thousand distinct CDR3 sequences, around 24% found once. The input for sequencing was peripheral blood mononuclear cells (PBMCs), taken when the disease was refractory, from a patient treated with antithyroid drugs. Receptors originate from a female donor with Graves disease. Both conserved end residues are part of each CDR3. A D gene is named only where the DNA matches it firmly. Not all rows give a size; the values are once, few, many and, for expanded clones, a class.

CDR3 protein	CDR3 DNA	V gene	D gene	CDR3 length	J gene	clone size
CASSLRTSVYEQYF	TGTGCCAGCAGCCTGAGGACTAGCGTGTACGAGCAGTACTTC	TRBV3-1	TRBD2	14	TRBJ2-7	-
CASSSGLAGGMETQYF	TGTGCCAGCAGCTCAGGACTAGCGGGAGGGATGGAGACCCAGTACTTC	TRBV7-2	TRBD2	16	TRBJ2-5	many
CASSRLAAKETQYF	TGTGCCAGCAGTCGACTAGCAGCGAAAGAGACCCAGTACTTC	TRBV6-1	TRBD2	14	TRBJ2-5	many
CANAGGGYTF	TGTGCTAACGCAGGGGGCGGCTACACCTTC	TRBV12-5	TRBD1	10	TRBJ1-2	many
CASSPPRDRGSYEQYF	TGTGCCAGCAGCCCCCCTAGGGACAGGGGATCCTACGAGCAGTACTTC	TRBV7-2	TRBD1	16	TRBJ2-7	-
CASSLEGVNFYEQYF	TGTGCCAGCAGCTTGGAGGGGGTCAACTTCTACGAGCAGTACTTC	TRBV5-5	-	15	TRBJ2-7	-
CASSQFENIQYF	TGTGCCAGCAGCCAATTCGAGAACATTCAGTACTTC	TRBV3-1	-	12	TRBJ2-4	-
CASSVAGTGVLRNQPQHF	TGTGCCAGCAGTGTAGCCGGGACAGGGGTTTTGCGCAATCAGCCCCAGCATTTT	TRBV28	TRBD1	18	TRBJ1-5	-
CASSVYRAGELFF	TGTGCCAGCAGCGTCTACAGGGCCGGGGAGCTGTTTTTT	TRBV7-3	-	13	TRBJ2-2	-
CASSYGLAGADTQYF	TGTGCCAGCAGTTACGGGTTAGCGGGAGCAGATACGCAGTATTTT	TRBV6-5	TRBD2	15	TRBJ2-3	many
CASSSSGAGTGELFF	TGTGCCAGCAGTTCTAGCGGAGCGGGTACCGGGGAGCTGTTTTTT	TRBV28	TRBD2	15	TRBJ2-2	few
CSARIWGRVSYEQYF	TGCAGTGCTAGAATTTGGGGCAGAGTCTCCTACGAGCAGTACTTC	TRBV20-1	-	15	TRBJ2-7	-
CASSPLAASNQPQHF	TGTGCCAGCAGTCCCCTCGCGGCTAGCAATCAGCCCCAGCATTTT	TRBV6-2/TRBV6-3	-	15	TRBJ1-5	-
CAWRGTGNYEQYF	TGTGCCTGGAGGGGGACAGGGAACTACGAGCAGTACTTC	TRBV30	TRBD1	13	TRBJ2-7	few
CATTNTGELFF	TGTGCGACGACGAACACCGGGGAGCTGTTTTTT	TRBV10-3	-	11	TRBJ2-2	few
CSATRATSPLHF	TGCAGTGCTACCAGGGCGACTTCACCCCTCCACTTT	TRBV20-1	-	12	TRBJ1-6	many
CATNTGTGGRVEQYF	TGTGCCACCAACACCGGGACAGGGGGCAGGGTGGAGCAGTACTTC	TRBV19	TRBD1	15	TRBJ2-7	-
CASSASGATSGNTIYF	TGTGCCAGCAGTGCGTCGGGGGCCACCTCTGGAAACACCATATATTTT	TRBV6-1	-	16	TRBJ1-3	-
CSARMVGREEQYF	TGCAGTGCTAGGATGGTGGGCAGGGAAGAGCAGTACTTC	TRBV20-1	-	13	TRBJ2-7	many
CASSLAQAGDYGYTF	TGTGCCAGCAGCTTAGCACAGGCAGGGGACTATGGCTACACCTTC	TRBV7-9	-	15	TRBJ1-2	-
CASSLVPQGQGTDPKKYEQYF	TGTGCCAGCAGCTTAGTCCCTCAGGGACAGGGGACGGACCCAAAAAAGTACGAGCAGTACTTC	TRBV7-2	TRBD1	21	TRBJ2-7	-
CALSGVGGHSYEQYF	TGTGCCCTTTCCGGAGTAGGGGGTCACTCCTACGAGCAGTACTTC	TRBV30	-	15	TRBJ2-7	-
CASSMGPETQYF	TGTGCCAGTAGTATGGGCCCAGAGACCCAGTACTTC	TRBV19	-	12	TRBJ2-5	few
CASSSGGTGDAFF	TGTGCCAGCAGCTCGGGTGGGACAGGGGATGCTTTCTTT	TRBV7-9	TRBD1	13	TRBJ1-1	-
CASSLFPSGRRRETQYF	TGTGCCAGCAGTTTATTTCCTAGCGGGAGACGCCGGGAGACCCAGTACTTC	TRBV27	TRBD2	17	TRBJ2-5	few
CASSSAGNSYEQYF	TGTGCCAGCAGCTCCGCCGGCAACTCCTACGAGCAGTACTTC	TRBV7-2	-	14	TRBJ2-7	-
CASSPGILYQETQYF	TGTGCCAGCAGCCCAGGGATTTTGTACCAAGAGACCCAGTACTTC	TRBV7-2	-	15	TRBJ2-5	many
CSVDGLAVFYEQYF	TGCAGCGTTGACGGACTAGCGGTCTTCTACGAGCAGTACTTC	TRBV29-1	TRBD2	14	TRBJ2-7	-
CASSDSGRAYEQYF	TGTGCCAGCAGTGATTCCGGACGGGCCTACGAGCAGTACTTC	TRBV25-1	-	14	TRBJ2-7	few
CASSMDRGPGTEAFF	TGCGCCAGCAGCATGGACAGGGGGCCGGGCACTGAAGCTTTCTTT	TRBV5-1	TRBD1	15	TRBJ1-1	few
CSAKLSGFSYNEQFF	TGCAGTGCTAAGCTCAGCGGGTTCTCCTACAATGAGCAGTTCTTC	TRBV20-1	-	15	TRBJ2-1	-
CASNWGAGRVKTEAFF	TGTGCCAGCAACTGGGGGGCGGGGAGGGTGAAGACTGAAGCTTTCTTT	TRBV12-3/TRBV12-4	-	16	TRBJ1-1	many
CASSLGQGTGEQYF	TGTGCCAGCAGCCTAGGACAGGGGACGGGCGAGCAGTACTTC	TRBV12-3/TRBV12-4	TRBD1	14	TRBJ2-7	many
CASSLSGHPNTGELFF	TGTGCCAGCAGTTTATCGGGACACCCGAACACCGGGGAGCTGTTTTTT	TRBV12-3/TRBV12-4	-	16	TRBJ2-2	few
CASSEFQDTGELFF	TGTGCCAGCAGTGAATTTCAAGACACCGGGGAGCTGTTTTTT	TRBV25-1	-	14	TRBJ2-2	-
CASPNKGGMNTVGFF	TGTGCCAGCCCGAACAAGGGGGGAATGAACACTGTGGGGTTCTTT	TRBV6-1	-	15	TRBJ1-1	-
CASQGEGLPLHF	TGCGCCAGCCAAGGAGAAGGACTACCCCTCCACTTT	TRBV4-1	-	12	TRBJ1-6	few
CAIRENTEAFF	TGTGCCATCCGGGAGAACACTGAAGCTTTCTTT	TRBV10-3	-	11	TRBJ1-1	few
CAWSGTATEEAYNSPLHF	TGTGCCTGGAGTGGTACTGCGACGGAGGAGGCCTATAATTCACCCCTCCACTTT	TRBV30	-	18	TRBJ1-6	few
CASSRRMTSGVSYNEQFF	TGTGCCAGCAGCCGGCGAATGACTAGCGGGGTCTCCTACAATGAGCAGTTCTTC	TRBV13	TRBD2	18	TRBJ2-1	-
CASSDELVFSGELFF	TGTGCCAGCAGTGACGAACTAGTTTTCTCCGGGGAGCTGTTTTTT	TRBV25-1	-	15	TRBJ2-2	few
CASSFSPGPPTVEQYF	TGTGCCAGCAGTTTCTCCCCGGGACCGCCCACCGTCGAGCAGTACTTC	TRBV27	-	16	TRBJ2-7	many
CSAKRGLETQYF	TGCAGTGCAAAACGTGGGTTGGAGACCCAGTACTTC	TRBV20-1	-	12	TRBJ2-5	many
CASSDPGGADYGYTF	TGTGCCAGCAGCGACCCAGGGGGCGCAGACTATGGCTACACCTTC	TRBV2	TRBD1	15	TRBJ1-2	many
CSARTSGGETQYF	TGCAGTGCCCGGACTAGCGGGGGGGAGACCCAGTACTTC	TRBV20-1	TRBD2	13	TRBJ2-5	-
CSAEDSPRAAFF	TGCAGCGCTGAAGATTCTCCGAGGGCAGCTTTCTTT	TRBV29-1	-	12	TRBJ1-1	-
CASTGSNNQPQHF	TGTGCCAGTACCGGCAGCAACAATCAGCCCCAGCATTTT	TRBV19	-	13	TRBJ1-5	-
CASSLGEGVHGYTF	TGTGCCAGCAGCTTAGGGGAAGGGGTGCATGGCTACACCTTC	TRBV7-9	-	14	TRBJ1-2	-
CASSLAPSGGTGELFF	TGTGCCAGCAGTTTAGCGCCGAGCGGGGGCACCGGGGAGCTGTTTTTT	TRBV12-3/TRBV12-4	TRBD2	16	TRBJ2-2	many
CASSRGQGNEKLFF	TGTGCCAGCAGCCGGGGGCAGGGGAATGAAAAACTGTTTTTT	TRBV28	-	14	TRBJ1-4	many
CAWSYRHTGELFF	TGTGCCTGGAGTTACAGACACACCGGGGAGCTGTTTTTT	TRBV30	-	13	TRBJ2-2	-